This is a list of T cell receptor beta chains from one sample in a study of T cells in localized non-small cell lung cancer. Produced via immunoSEQ multiplex PCR; TCRdb's table is partial and in-frame only. The sample has tens of thousands of clones, roughly 90% seen once. Source: peripheral blood, taken before any cancer treatment. All receptors derive from a female donor at least 60 years old with stage I lung adenocarcinoma. CDR3s include the opening cysteine and the closing phenylalanine or tryptophan. Fields, in order: J gene, clone size, D gene, V gene, CDR3 length, CDR3 protein, CDR3 DNA. The D gene is left open where the match is weak. Part of the rows lack a size; the others show once, few, many or a class for expanded clones.

TRBJ1-5	-	-	TRBV30	13	CAWSASRNQPQHF	TGTGCCTGGAGTGCCTCAAGGAATCAGCCCCAGCATTTT
TRBJ1-2	-	-	TRBV4-1	15	CASSQDPVGYYGYTF	TGCGCCAGCAGCCAAGATCCCGTCGGGTACTATGGCTACACCTTC
TRBJ1-1	-	-	TRBV29-1	14	CSVARGGRETEAFF	TGCAGCGTTGCAAGAGGGGGGCGGGAGACTGAAGCTTTCTTT
TRBJ1-2	-	-	TRBV30	14	CACPPEGANYGYTF	TGTGCCTGCCCCCCGGAGGGCGCTAACTATGGCTACACCTTC
TRBJ2-1	-	-	TRBV18	13	CASSPGQYNEQFF	TGTGCCAGCTCTCCTGGACAATACAATGAGCAGTTCTTC
TRBJ2-7	-	-	TRBV30	13	CAWSVVGLYEQYF	TGTGCCTGGAGTGTAGTGGGGTTATACGAGCAGTACTTC
TRBJ1-1	medium-sized	-	TRBV13	15	CASSLRGAADTEAFF	TGTGCCAGCAGCTTGAGGGGCGCGGCGGACACTGAAGCTTTCTTT
TRBJ1-1	-	TRBD1	TRBV6-1	13	CASSPRGLRSAFF	TGTGCCAGCTCCCCCAGGGGGCTTAGATCGGCTTTCTTT
TRBJ1-2	-	TRBD1	TRBV27	13	CASSTTGGYGYTF	TGTGCCAGCTCAACTACAGGGGGTTATGGCTACACCTTC
TRBJ2-5	-	-	TRBV18	14	CASSPYTGEETQYF	TGTGCCAGCTCACCATACACCGGGGAAGAGACCCAGTACTTC
TRBJ2-7	once	TRBD1	TRBV7-3	15	CASSLMGQGAYEQYF	TGTGCCAGCAGCTTAATGGGACAGGGGGCCTACGAGCAGTACTTC
TRBJ2-5	-	-	TRBV30	11	CAWRGVETQYF	TGTGCCTGGCGAGGGGTGGAGACCCAGTACTTC
TRBJ2-1	-	-	TRBV7-2	15	CASSTSNGPNNEQFF	TGTGCCAGCAGCACCTCAAATGGGCCGAACAATGAGCAGTTCTTC
TRBJ2-3	-	TRBD2	TRBV7-2	15	CASSPPTRGGDTQYF	TGTGCCAGCAGCCCCCCCACGCGGGGGGGAGATACGCAGTATTTT
TRBJ2-5	-	TRBD2	TRBV15	17	CATSSELGGLGRETQYF	TGTGCCACCAGTAGTGAACTGGGAGGGCTAGGGAGAGAGACCCAGTACTTC
TRBJ1-1	-	TRBD1	TRBV7-9	15	CASSPDRGRDTEAFF	TGTGCCAGCAGCCCGGACAGGGGGAGGGACACTGAAGCTTTCTTT
TRBJ2-7	-	-	TRBV11-3	16	CASSLDLGGSIHEQYF	TGTGCCAGCAGCTTAGATCTAGGAGGTAGTATCCACGAGCAGTACTTC
TRBJ1-3	-	TRBD1	TRBV2	16	CASSRGDRNSGNTIYF	TGTGCCAGCAGCCGAGGGGACAGGAACTCTGGAAACACCATATATTTT
TRBJ2-3	once	TRBD2	TRBV5-1	15	CASSLGRGGTDTQYF	TGCGCCAGCAGCTTGGGGCGGGGGGGCACAGATACGCAGTATTTT
TRBJ1-4	-	-	TRBV6-1	14	CASSELVSNEKLFF	TGTGCCAGCAGTGAATTAGTATCTAATGAAAAACTGTTTTTT
TRBJ2-1	once	TRBD2	TRBV19	20	CASSRTSGTSGGVLSNEQFF	TGTGCCAGTAGTAGGACCTCCGGGACTAGCGGGGGGGTCCTAAGCAATGAGCAGTTCTTC
TRBJ1-2	-	-	TRBV6-1	13	CASSEQDGYGYTF	TGTGCCAGCAGTGAACAGGACGGCTATGGCTACACCTTC
TRBJ2-3	-	TRBD2	TRBV2	14	CASRLADRTDTQYF	TGTGCCAGCAGGCTAGCGGACCGCACAGATACGCAGTATTTT
TRBJ2-5	-	-	TRBV2	12	CASSERWETQYF	TGTGCCAGCAGTGAACGCTGGGAGACCCAGTACTTC
TRBJ1-5	-	-	TRBV2	15	CASKANLQGNQPQHF	TGTGCCAGCAAGGCCAACCTCCAGGGCAATCAGCCCCAGCATTTT
TRBJ1-2	-	-	TRBV29-1	13	CSPIEAGLAGYTF	TGCAGCCCTATAGAGGCAGGGCTTGCTGGCTACACCTTC
TRBJ2-5	-	-	TRBV7-3	13	CASSAPYEETQYF	TGTGCCAGCAGCGCCCCCTACGAAGAGACCCAGTACTTC
TRBJ1-1	-	-	TRBV5-1	15	CASSLRPDMNTEAFF	TGCGCCAGCAGCTTGCGTCCAGATATGAACACTGAAGCTTTCTTT
TRBJ2-7	-	TRBD1	TRBV7-9	16	CASSPTAGTGGGQVYF	TGTGCCAGCAGCCCCACGGCAGGGACAGGGGGCGGCCAGGTCTACTTC
TRBJ2-5	-	TRBD1	TRBV6-1	14	CASSWDSLQETQYF	TGTGCCAGCAGTTGGGACAGCCTCCAAGAGACCCAGTACTTC
TRBJ2-7	-	-	TRBV10-3	12	CAISSGTFGQYF	TGTGCCATCAGCTCCGGGACATTCGGGCAGTACTTC
TRBJ2-5	-	-	TRBV5-1	14	CASSPGDFQETQYF	TGCGCCAGCAGCCCTGGAGACTTCCAAGAGACCCAGTACTTC
TRBJ2-1	-	-	TRBV2	13	CASRRTANNEQFF	TGTGCCAGCAGGAGGACTGCTAACAATGAGCAGTTCTTC
TRBJ1-3	-	TRBD1	TRBV6-5	15	CASKGQGASGNTIYF	TGTGCCAGCAAAGGACAGGGGGCTTCTGGAAACACCATATATTTT
TRBJ1-4	-	-	TRBV10-3	16	CAISESWGGGNEKLFF	TGTGCCATCAGTGAGTCTTGGGGAGGAGGGAATGAAAAACTGTTTTTT
TRBJ2-6	-	TRBD1	TRBV15	17	CATSRGVGGAGANVLTF	TGTGCCACCAGCAGAGGCGTAGGGGGCGCTGGGGCCAACGTCCTGACTTTC
TRBJ2-3	-	-	TRBV2	16	CASSESGGESTDTQYF	TGTGCCAGCAGTGAGTCAGGGGGGGAGAGCACAGATACGCAGTATTTT
TRBJ1-3	-	-	TRBV19	15	CATQNNRVSGNTIYF	TGTGCCACACAAAATAACAGGGTATCTGGAAACACCATATATTTT
TRBJ1-2	-	-	TRBV6-5	13	CASSYRTRDGYTF	TGTGCCAGCAGTTACAGAACACGGGATGGCTACACCTTC
TRBJ1-2	-	-	TRBV29-1	12	CSVDRGDSGYTF	TGCAGCGTTGACAGGGGCGATAGCGGCTACACCTTC
TRBJ1-4	-	TRBD1	TRBV6-6	15	CASSAQGVTNEKLFF	TGTGCCAGCAGTGCTCAGGGGGTTACTAATGAAAAACTGTTTTTT
TRBJ2-7	once	-	TRBV6-4	13	CASSDRGAYEQYF	TGTGCCAGCAGTGACAGAGGGGCCTACGAGCAGTACTTC
TRBJ2-5	-	TRBD2	TRBV7-2	16	CASSLVAGGPLETQYF	TGTGCCAGCAGCCTAGTAGCGGGGGGGCCGTTAGAGACCCAGTACTTC
TRBJ2-5	-	-	TRBV6-5	13	CASTDWARETQYF	TGTGCCAGCACGGACTGGGCGAGGGAGACCCAGTACTTC
TRBJ1-4	-	TRBD1	TRBV5-6	15	CASSPTDRRNEKLFF	TGTGCCAGCAGCCCTACGGACAGGAGAAATGAAAAACTGTTTTTT
TRBJ2-1	-	-	TRBV6-5	11	CASSEDSEQFF	TGTGCCAGCAGTGAGGACAGTGAACAGTTCTTC
TRBJ1-1	-	TRBD1	TRBV15	16	CATSDRDRGSGAEAFF	TGTGCCACCAGCGACCGGGACAGGGGCTCCGGGGCTGAAGCTTTCTTT
TRBJ1-1	-	-	TRBV5-1	13	CASSLQDNTEAFF	TGCGCCAGCAGCTTACAGGACAACACTGAAGCTTTCTTT
TRBJ2-1	-	TRBD2	TRBV2	17	CASRRWSSSGGYNEQFF	TGTGCCAGCAGGCGTTGGAGTTCTAGCGGGGGGTACAATGAGCAGTTCTTC
TRBJ1-5	-	-	TRBV5-3	18	CARSLALRGLNPNQPQHF	TGTGCCAGAAGTCTGGCCCTTAGGGGCTTAAACCCTAATCAGCCCCAGCATTTT
TRBJ1-5	-	-	TRBV11-2	15	CASSLAHGGGQPQHF	TGTGCCAGCAGCTTGGCTCATGGGGGGGGTCAGCCCCAGCATTTT
TRBJ2-3	-	TRBD2	TRBV7-2	15	CASSLASGEGDTQYF	TGTGCCAGCAGCTTAGCTAGCGGGGAGGGAGATACGCAGTATTTT
TRBJ1-1	-	-	TRBV30	16	CACPNRGESTNTEAFF	TGTGCCTGTCCGAACCGGGGGGAGTCCACGAACACTGAAGCTTTCTTT
TRBJ2-1	few	-	TRBV4-1	15	CASSLLTQTYNEQFF	TGCGCCAGCAGCCTGTTAACGCAGACCTACAATGAGCAGTTCTTC